Below, 3 T cell receptor beta chains from the same sample are listed, as sequenced in a study of radiotherapy plus CTLA-4 blockade in lung cancer. Some clones are missing from TCRdb's copy, which holds only in-frame ones; the method was immunoSEQ multiplex PCR. This table has approximately 49,000 clones, about 85% appearing once. This specimen was peripheral blood, taken from a patient treated with radiotherapy plus ipilimumab. Receptor source: a human donor with non-small cell lung cancer whose response to radiotherapy plus ipilimumab could not be evaluated.

The chain links TRBV5-1 to TRBJ2-6, with unresolved D. Per germline, CDR1 SGHRS and CDR2 YFSETQ. CDR3 size: 16 residues. V was clipped by 4 bases and J by 0 bases, with 11 bases between them. Here the CDR3 reads CASSPPSSSGANVLTF. The CDR3 DNA sequence: TGCGCCAGCAGCCCCCCGTCGAGCTCTGGGGCCAACGTCCTGACTTTC.

The chain links TRBV15 to TRBJ2-1, with 8 bases identical to TRBD1. CDR3 size: 15 residues. The V gene end was trimmed by 5 bases and the J gene end by 7 bases; junction bases not matched to a gene: 10. Germline loops: CDR1 LNHNV, CDR2 YYDKDF (reference sequence). CDR3 in amino acids: CATSRYGTGLNEQFF. The CDR3 region has the DNA TGTGCCACCAGCCGGTACGGGACAGGTCTAAATGAGCAGTTCTTC.

The chain carries TRBV5-4 and TRBJ2-3; D is undetermined. The CDR3 spans 14 residues. CDR1 SGHNT and CDR2 YYREEE come from the germline V gene (reference sequence). V gave up 0 bases and J gave up 3 bases, with 8 bases separating them. This chain's CDR3 is CASSLGDRTDTQYF. For the CDR3, the DNA is TGTGCCAGCAGCTTGGGAGATCGGACAGATACGCAGTATTTT. The variable domain in full, completed from reference TRBV5-4 and TRBJ2-3, reads ETGVTQSPTHLIKTRGQQVTLRCSSQSGHNTVSWYQQALGQGPQFIFQYYREEENGRGNFPPRFSGLQFPNYSSELNVNALELDDSALYLCASSLGDRTDTQYFGPGTRLTVL.